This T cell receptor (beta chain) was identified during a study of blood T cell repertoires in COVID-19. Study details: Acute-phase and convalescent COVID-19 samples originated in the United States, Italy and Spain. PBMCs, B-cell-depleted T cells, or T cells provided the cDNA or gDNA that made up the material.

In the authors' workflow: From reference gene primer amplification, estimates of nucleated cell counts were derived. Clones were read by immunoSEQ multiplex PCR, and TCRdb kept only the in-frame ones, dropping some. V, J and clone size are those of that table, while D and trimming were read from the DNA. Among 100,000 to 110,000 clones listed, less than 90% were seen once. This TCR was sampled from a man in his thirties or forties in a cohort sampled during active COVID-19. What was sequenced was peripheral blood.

The CDR3 here is CASSQGSGEVPDTQYF. The CDR3 DNA is TGCGCCAGCAGCCAGGGAAGCGGGGAAGTTCCAGATACGCAGTATTTT. The chain carries TRBV4-1 and TRBJ2-3, with TRBD2 matching 7 bases. The CDR3 has 16 residues. Trimming at V came to 3 bases and at J to 4 bases, leaving 10 bases not matched to a gene. Per germline, CDR1 MGHRA and CDR2 YSYEKL.